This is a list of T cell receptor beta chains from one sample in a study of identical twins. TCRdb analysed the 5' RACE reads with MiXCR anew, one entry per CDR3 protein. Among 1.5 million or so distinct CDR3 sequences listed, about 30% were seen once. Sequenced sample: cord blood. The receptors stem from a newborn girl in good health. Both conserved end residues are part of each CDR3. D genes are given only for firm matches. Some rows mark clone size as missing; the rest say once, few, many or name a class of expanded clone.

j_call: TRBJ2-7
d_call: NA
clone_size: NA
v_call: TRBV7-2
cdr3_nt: TGTGCCAGCAGCTTATTTAACACGCGGGACTCCTACGAGCAGTACTTC
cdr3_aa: CASSLFNTRDSYEQYF

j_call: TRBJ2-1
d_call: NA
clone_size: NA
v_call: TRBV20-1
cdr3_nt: TGCAGTGCTACCGTCCGGGCTCAGAGCTCCTACAATGAGCAGTTCTTC
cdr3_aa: CSATVRAQSSYNEQFF

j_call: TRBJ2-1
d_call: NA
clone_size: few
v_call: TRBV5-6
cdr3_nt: TGTGCCAGCAGCTTGGCGGGAGAGTTCTACAATGAGCAGTTCTTC
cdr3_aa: CASSLAGEFYNEQFF

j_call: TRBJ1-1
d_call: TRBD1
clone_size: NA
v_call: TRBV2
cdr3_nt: TGTGCCAGCAGTGATCACGGGACAGGCACTGAAGCTTTCTTT
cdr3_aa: CASSDHGTGTEAFF

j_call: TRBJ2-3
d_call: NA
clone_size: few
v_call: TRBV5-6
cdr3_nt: TGTGCCAGCAGCTCGACAGGGAGGAGGGACACAGATACGCAGTATTTT
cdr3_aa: CASSSTGRRDTDTQYF

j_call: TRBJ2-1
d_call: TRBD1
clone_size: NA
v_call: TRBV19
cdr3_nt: TGTGCCAGTTCCATTAGAACAGGGGGGAATGAGCGGTTCTTC
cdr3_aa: CASSIRTGGNERFF

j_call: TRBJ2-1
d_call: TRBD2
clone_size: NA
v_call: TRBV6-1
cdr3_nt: TGTGCCAGCAGCCAAACTAGCGGGGTTGGCAATGAGCAGTTCTTC
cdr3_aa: CASSQTSGVGNEQFF

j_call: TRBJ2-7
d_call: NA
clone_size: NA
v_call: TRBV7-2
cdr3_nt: TGTGCCAGCAGCTTTGGGGCCCCTTACAATGAGCAGTACTTC
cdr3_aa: CASSFGAPYNEQYF

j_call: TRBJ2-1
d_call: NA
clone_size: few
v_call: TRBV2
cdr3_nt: TGTGCCAGCAGCGTTTTCGCGACTATAACCAATGAGCAGTTCTTC
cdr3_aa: CASSVFATITNEQFF

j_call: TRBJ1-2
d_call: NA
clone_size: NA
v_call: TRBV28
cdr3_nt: TGTGCCAGCAGCCGGAACGCGGGGGTCTATGGCTACACCTTC
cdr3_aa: CASSRNAGVYGYTF

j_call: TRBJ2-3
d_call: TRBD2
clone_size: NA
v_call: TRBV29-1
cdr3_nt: TGCAGCGTTGGGGCGGGAGAGGAGACAGATACGCAGTATTTT
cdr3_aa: CSVGAGEETDTQYF

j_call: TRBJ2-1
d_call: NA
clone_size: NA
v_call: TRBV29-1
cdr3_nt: TGCAGCGTTGTCGTTATCAATGAGCAGTTCTTC
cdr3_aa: CSVVVINEQFF

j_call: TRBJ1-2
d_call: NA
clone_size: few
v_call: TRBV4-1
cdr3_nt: TGCGCCAGCAGCCAAGAGACAGGCTTCTATGGCTACACCTTC
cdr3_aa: CASSQETGFYGYTF

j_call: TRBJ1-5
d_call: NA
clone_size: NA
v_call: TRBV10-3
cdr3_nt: TGTGCCATCAGTGAAGAAGGGTGGGAAAATCAGCCCCAGCATTTT
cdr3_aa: CAISEEGWENQPQHF

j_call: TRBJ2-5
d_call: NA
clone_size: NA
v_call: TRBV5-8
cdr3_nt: TGTGCCAGCAGCTTGGCCCGACAGTCTTCGGGCAATGAGCAGTACTTC
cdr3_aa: CASSLARQSSGNEQYF

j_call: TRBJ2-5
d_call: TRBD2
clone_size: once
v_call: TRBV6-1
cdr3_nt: TGTGCCAGCAGTGAGCTAGCGGGGGCCAAAGAGACCCAGTACTTC
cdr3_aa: CASSELAGAKETQYF

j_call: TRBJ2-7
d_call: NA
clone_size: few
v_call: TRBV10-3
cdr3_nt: TGTGCCATCAGGGCCATGTGGGGGAACAGAAGCCAGTACTTC
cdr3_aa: CAIRAMWGNRSQYF

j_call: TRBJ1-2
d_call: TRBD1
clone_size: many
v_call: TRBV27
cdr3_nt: TGTGCCAGCAGCCTCCGACAGGGCAACTATGGCTACACCTTC
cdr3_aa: CASSLRQGNYGYTF

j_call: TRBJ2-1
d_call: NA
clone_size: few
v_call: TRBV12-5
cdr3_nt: TGTGCTAGTGGTTCCCAGCCGCTGGGGAGCCTGCCTGAGCAGTTCTTC
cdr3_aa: CASGSQPLGSLPEQFF

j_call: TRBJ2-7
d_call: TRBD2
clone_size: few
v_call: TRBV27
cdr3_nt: TGTGCCAGCAGTGTGACTAGCGGGACTGAGCAGTACTTC
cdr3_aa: CASSVTSGTEQYF

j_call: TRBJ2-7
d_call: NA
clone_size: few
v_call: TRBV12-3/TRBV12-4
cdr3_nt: TGTGCCAGCAGTTTAGATGAACTAGTGGGGTCCCAGTACTTC
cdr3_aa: CASSLDELVGSQYF

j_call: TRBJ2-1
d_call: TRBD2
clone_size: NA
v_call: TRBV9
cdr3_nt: TGTGCCAGCAGCGTAGCCAGGACTAGCGGTTCCTACAATGGGCAGTTCTTC
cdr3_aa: CASSVARTSGSYNGQFF

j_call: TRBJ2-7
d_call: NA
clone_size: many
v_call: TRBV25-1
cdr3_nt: TGTGCCAGCAGTGAATTCCGGGAGATGAACGAGCAGTACTTC
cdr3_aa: CASSEFREMNEQYF

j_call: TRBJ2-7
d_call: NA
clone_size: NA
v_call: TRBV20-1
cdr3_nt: TGCAGTGCCCCGGGACTCTCACAAGGAGGGCAGTACTTC
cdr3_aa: CSAPGLSQGGQYF

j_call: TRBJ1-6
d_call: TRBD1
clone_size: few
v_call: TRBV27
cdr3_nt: TGTGCCAGCAGTTTAACAGGGACAGGACTAAATTCACCCCTCCACTTT
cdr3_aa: CASSLTGTGLNSPLHF

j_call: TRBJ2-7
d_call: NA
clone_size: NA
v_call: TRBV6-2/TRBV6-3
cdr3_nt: TGTGCCAGCAGTTACGGGGCGGGAACAGAGCAGTACTTC
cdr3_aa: CASSYGAGTEQYF

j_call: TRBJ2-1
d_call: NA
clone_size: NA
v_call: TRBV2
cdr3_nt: TGTGCCAGCAGTGAAGAGCGGCGGGAGCAGTTCTTC
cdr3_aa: CASSEERREQFF

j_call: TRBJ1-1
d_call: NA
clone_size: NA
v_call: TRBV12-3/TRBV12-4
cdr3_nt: TGTGCCAGCACCGATTGGGGCAGGGTGAACACTGAAGCTTTCTTT
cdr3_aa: CASTDWGRVNTEAFF

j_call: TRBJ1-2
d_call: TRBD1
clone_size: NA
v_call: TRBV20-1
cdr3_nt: TGCAGTGCTCCCCAGACAGGGGCTGGGAACTATGGCTACACCTTC
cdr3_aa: CSAPQTGAGNYGYTF

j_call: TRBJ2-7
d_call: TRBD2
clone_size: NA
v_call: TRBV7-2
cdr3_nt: TGTGCCAGCAGCTTAGCGCCTAGCGGGATTAACGAGCAGTACTTC
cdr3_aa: CASSLAPSGINEQYF

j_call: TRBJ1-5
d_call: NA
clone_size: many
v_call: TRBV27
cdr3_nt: TGTGCCAGCAGTTTACATAGCAATCAGCCCCAGCATTTT
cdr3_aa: CASSLHSNQPQHF

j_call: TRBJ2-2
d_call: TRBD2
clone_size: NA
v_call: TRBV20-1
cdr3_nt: TGCAGTGCCCCCCTTAGCGGGAGGCCTAACACCGGGGAGCTGTTTTTT
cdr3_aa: CSAPLSGRPNTGELFF

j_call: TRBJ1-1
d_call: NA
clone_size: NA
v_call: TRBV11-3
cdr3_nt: TGTGCCAGCAGCTTAGATTCCTCACCGAACACTGAAGCTTTCTTT
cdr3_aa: CASSLDSSPNTEAFF

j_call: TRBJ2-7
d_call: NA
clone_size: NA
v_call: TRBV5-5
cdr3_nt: TGTGCCAGCAGCAGGTACAGGGACTCCTACGAGCAGTACTTC
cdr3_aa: CASSRYRDSYEQYF

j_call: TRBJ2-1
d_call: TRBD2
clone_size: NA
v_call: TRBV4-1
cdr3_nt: TGCGCCAGCAGCCAAGGGCCCCCTAGCGGGAGCTCCTACAATGAGCAGTTCTTC
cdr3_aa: CASSQGPPSGSSYNEQFF